This T cell receptor beta chain was captured in a study of T cell changes during pregnancy in multiple sclerosis. The method was immunoSEQ multiplex PCR; TCRdb's version includes in-frame clones alone and lacks a portion of them. The sample lists around 60,000 clones; around 96% were seen once. Trimming took off 3 bases at V and 10 bases at J, with 13 bases between the two ends. This CDR3 spans 12 amino acids. Germline CDR1 SGDLS, CDR2 YYNGEE. This receptor was obtained from a female donor with multiple sclerosis, enrolled in a pregnancy study. The sample was CD8+ T cells from peripheral blood mononuclear cells, taken after pregnancy. V is TRBV9 and J is TRBJ1-1; D perhaps matches TRBD1 (6 bases). The CDR3: CASSAGAGGAFF. The CDR3 coding sequence is TGTGCCAGCAGCGCAGGGGCAGGAGGAGCTTTCTTT.